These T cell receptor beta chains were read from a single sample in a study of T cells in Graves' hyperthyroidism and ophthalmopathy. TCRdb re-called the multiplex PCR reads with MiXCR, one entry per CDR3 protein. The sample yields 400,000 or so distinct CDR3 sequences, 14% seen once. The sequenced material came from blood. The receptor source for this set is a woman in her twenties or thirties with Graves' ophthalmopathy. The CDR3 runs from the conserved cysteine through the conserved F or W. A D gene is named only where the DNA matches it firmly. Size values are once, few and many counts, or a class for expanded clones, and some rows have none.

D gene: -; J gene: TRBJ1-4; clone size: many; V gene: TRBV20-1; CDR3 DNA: TGCAGTGCTAGGAATGAGAAGAACGAAAAACTGTTTTTT; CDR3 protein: CSARNEKNEKLFF
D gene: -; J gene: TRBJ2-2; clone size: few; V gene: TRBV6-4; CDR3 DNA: TGTGCCAGCAGTGACTCGGGGGTGGGGGAGCTGTTTTTT; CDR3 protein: CASSDSGVGELFF
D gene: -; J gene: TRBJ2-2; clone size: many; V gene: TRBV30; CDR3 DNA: TGTGCCTGGAGTGTTTTCAACACCGGGGAGCTGTTTTTT; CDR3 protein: CAWSVFNTGELFF
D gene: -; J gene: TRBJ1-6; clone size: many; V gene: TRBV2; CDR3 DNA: TGTGCCAGCATAGCGAGAGATTTTAATTCACCCCTCCACTTT; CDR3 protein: CASIARDFNSPLHF
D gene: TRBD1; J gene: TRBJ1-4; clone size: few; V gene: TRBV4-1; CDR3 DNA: TGCGCCAGCAGCAGACCCCCGGGGACAGGGGATGAAAAACTGTTTTTT; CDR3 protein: CASSRPPGTGDEKLFF
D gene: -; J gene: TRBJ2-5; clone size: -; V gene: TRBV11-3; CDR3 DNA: TGTGCCAGCAGCTTAGACCTAGCGAAGACCCAGTACTTC; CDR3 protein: CASSLDLAKTQYF
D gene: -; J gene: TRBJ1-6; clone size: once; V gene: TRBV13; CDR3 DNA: TGTGCCAGCAGCTCTATGGGACCTAGCTCCTATAATTCACCCCTCCACTTT; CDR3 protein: CASSSMGPSSYNSPLHF
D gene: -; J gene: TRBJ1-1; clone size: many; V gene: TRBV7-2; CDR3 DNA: TGTGCCAGCAGCCCCCCGGGGGGGGGTGGGGGGAACACTGAAGCTTTCTTT; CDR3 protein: CASSPPGGGGGNTEAFF
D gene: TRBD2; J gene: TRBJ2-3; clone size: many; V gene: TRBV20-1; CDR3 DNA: TGCAGTGCTGCCGGGACTAGCGAGGACACAGATACGCAGTATTTT; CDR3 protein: CSAAGTSEDTDTQYF
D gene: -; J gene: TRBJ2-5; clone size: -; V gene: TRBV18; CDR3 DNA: TGTGCCAGCTCACCACTACAGGGTAAAGAGACCCAGTACTTC; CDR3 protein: CASSPLQGKETQYF
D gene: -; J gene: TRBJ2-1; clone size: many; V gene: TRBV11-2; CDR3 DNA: TGTGCCAGCAGCCCCCCGCACGGGAGCTCCTACAATGAGCAGTTCTTC; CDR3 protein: CASSPPHGSSYNEQFF
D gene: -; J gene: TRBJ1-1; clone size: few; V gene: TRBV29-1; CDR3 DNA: TGCAGCGTGGAGAGGGACACTGAAGCTTTCTTT; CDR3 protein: CSVERDTEAFF
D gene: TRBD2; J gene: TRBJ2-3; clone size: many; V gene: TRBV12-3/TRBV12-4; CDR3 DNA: TGTGCCAGCAGTCTGACTAGCGGGGGGTATACGCAGTATTTT; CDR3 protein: CASSLTSGGYTQYF
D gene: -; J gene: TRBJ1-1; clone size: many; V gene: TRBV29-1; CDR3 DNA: TGCAGCGTCAATAATTCCACTGAAGCTTTCTTT; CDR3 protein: CSVNNSTEAFF
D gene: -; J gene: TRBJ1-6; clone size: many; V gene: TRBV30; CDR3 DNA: TGTGCCTGGACCATCGATTCACCCCTCCACTTT; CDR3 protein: CAWTIDSPLHF
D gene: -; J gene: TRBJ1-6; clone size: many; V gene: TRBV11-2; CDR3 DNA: TGTGCCAGCAGCTTAGCATGGCAGGGGAGGAATTCACCCCTCCACTTT; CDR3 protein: CASSLAWQGRNSPLHF
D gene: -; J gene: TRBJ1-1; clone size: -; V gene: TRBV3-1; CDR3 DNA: TGTGCCAGCAGCCAAGGGAGGATTTGGGTTGAAGCTTTCTTT; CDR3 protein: CASSQGRIWVEAFF
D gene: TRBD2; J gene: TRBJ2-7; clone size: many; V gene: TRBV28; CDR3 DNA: TGTGCCAGCAGCACAACTAGCGGGGACTCCTACGAGCAGTACTTC; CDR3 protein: CASSTTSGDSYEQYF
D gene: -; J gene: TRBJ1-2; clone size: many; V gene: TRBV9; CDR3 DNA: TGTGCCAGCAGCCCGGGGGAGCAACAAAACAACTATGGCTACACCTTC; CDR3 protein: CASSPGEQQNNYGYTF
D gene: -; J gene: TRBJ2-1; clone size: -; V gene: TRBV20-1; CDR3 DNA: TGCAGTGCTCCGATGGACAGACCTCACTACAATGAGCAGTTCTTC; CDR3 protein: CSAPMDRPHYNEQFF
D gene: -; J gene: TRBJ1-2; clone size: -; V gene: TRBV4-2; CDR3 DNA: TGTGCCAGCAGCCAAGGATCCGGGACTGGGACGGAAATAGGTGGCTACACCTTC; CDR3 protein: CASSQGSGTGTEIGGYTF
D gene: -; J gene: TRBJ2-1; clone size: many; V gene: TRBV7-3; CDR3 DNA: TGTGCCAGCAGCTTACGGCAGGGGTCCTACTACAATGAGCAGTTCTTC; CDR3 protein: CASSLRQGSYYNEQFF
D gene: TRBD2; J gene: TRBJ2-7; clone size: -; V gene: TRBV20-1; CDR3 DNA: TGCAGTGTCCCTAGCGGGGTCGTCTACGAGCAGTACTTC; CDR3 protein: CSVPSGVVYEQYF
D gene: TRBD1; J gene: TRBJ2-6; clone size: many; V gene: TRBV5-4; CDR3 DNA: TGTGCCAGCAGCCGGACAGGGCTAGGCTCTGGGGCCAACGTCCTGACTTTC; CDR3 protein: CASSRTGLGSGANVLTF
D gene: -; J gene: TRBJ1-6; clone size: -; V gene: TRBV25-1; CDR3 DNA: TGTGCCAGCAGTGAGCCAGGGGTTTCACCCCTCCACTTT; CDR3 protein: CASSEPGVSPLHF
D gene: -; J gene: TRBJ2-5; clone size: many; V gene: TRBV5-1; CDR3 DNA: TGCGCCAGCAGCATACAGGGTGGCCAAGAGACCCAGTACTTC; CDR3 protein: CASSIQGGQETQYF
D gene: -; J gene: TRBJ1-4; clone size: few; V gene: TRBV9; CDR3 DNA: TGTGCCAGCAGCGTAGCTTCAGGGAATGATGAAAAACTGTTTTTT; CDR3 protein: CASSVASGNDEKLFF
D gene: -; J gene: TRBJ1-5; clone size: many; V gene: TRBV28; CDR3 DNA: TGTGCCAGCAGTTTAATAAGTCAGCCCCAGCATTTT; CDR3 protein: CASSLISQPQHF
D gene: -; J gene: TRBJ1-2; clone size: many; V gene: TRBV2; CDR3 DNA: TGTGCCAGCAGCCAGGACGGACTTTGGGGCTACACCTTC; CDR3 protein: CASSQDGLWGYTF
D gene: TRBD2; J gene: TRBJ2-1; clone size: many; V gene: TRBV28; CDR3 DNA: TGTGCCAGCAGTCCACTAGCGGGGGAGTACAATGAGCAGTTCTTC; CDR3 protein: CASSPLAGEYNEQFF
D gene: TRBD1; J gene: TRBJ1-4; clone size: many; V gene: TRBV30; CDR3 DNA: TGTGCCTGGAAGGGACAGACTAATGAAAAACTGTTTTTT; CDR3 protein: CAWKGQTNEKLFF
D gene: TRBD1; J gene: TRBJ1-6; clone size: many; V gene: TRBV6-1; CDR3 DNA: TGTGCCAGCACATCGGACAGGGTTTCACCCCTCCACTTT; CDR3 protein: CASTSDRVSPLHF
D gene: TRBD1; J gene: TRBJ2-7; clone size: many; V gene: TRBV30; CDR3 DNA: TGTGCCTGGAGTGCCGAACAGGGGCCGTCACCCTACGAGCAGTACTTC; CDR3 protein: CAWSAEQGPSPYEQYF
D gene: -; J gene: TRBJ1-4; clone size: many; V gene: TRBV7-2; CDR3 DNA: TGTGCCAGCAGCTCCCCCACCGAAAAACTGTTTTTT; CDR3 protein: CASSSPTEKLFF
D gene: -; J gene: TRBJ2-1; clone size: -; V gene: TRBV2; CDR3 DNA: TGTGCCAGCAGTGACACGTCTAGCCTGGGGAATGAGCAGTTCTTC; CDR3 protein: CASSDTSSLGNEQFF
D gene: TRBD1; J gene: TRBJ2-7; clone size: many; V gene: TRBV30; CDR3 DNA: TGTGCCCGCCCCGGGACAGCGCACGAGCAGTACTTC; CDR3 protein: CARPGTAHEQYF
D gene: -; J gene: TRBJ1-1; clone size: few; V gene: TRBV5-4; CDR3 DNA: TGTGCCAGCAGCTTGCGGGCGCGGTCCAAGTCTGAAGCTTTCTTT; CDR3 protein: CASSLRARSKSEAFF
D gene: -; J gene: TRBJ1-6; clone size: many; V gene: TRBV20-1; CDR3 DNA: TGCAGTGCCGTCACGGAGGTTAGCTCACCCCTCCACTTT; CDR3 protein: CSAVTEVSSPLHF
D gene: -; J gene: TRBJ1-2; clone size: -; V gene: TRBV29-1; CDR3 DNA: TGCAGCGGACGCCGTGGTAGGGGTGACACCTTC; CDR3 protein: CSGRRGRGDTF
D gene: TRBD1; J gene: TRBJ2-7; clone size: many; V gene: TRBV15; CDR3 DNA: TGTGCCACCAGCCGGACAGGAGACTCCTACGAGCAGTACTTC; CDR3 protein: CATSRTGDSYEQYF
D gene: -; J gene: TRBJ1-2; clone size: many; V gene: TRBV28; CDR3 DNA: TGTGCCAGCAGTTCGGGACATCGGCTGTATGGCTACACCTTC; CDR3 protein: CASSSGHRLYGYTF
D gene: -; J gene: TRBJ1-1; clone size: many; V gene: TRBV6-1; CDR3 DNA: TGTGCCAGCCAAGGGGTCCGCGGGTACACTGAAGCTTTCTTT; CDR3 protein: CASQGVRGYTEAFF
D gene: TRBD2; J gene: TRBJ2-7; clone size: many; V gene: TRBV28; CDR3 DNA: TGTGCCAGCTGGCTAGCGGGGGGGCGGGGAGAGCAGTACTTC; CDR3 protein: CASWLAGGRGEQYF
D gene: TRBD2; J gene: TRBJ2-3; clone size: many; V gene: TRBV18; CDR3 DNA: TGTGCCAGCCGACCGGGAGGTAGTTCAGATACGCAGTATTTT; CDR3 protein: CASRPGGSSDTQYF
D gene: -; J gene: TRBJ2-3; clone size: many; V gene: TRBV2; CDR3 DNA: TGTGCCAGCAGTGAACAGATTCTAGATACGCAGTATTTT; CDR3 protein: CASSEQILDTQYF
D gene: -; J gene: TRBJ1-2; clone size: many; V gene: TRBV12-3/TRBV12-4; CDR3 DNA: TGTGCCAGCAGTTTGGCCTCGGAGGGCCTCTATGGCTACACCTTC; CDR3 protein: CASSLASEGLYGYTF
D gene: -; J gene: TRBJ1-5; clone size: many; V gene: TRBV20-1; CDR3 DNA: TGCAGTGCGAACAAACCAGGGACAAGCAATCAGCCCCAGCATTTT; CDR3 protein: CSANKPGTSNQPQHF
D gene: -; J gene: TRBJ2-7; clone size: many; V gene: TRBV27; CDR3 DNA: TGTGCCAGCAGTACTTACGGGACAACCACCCCTTACGAGCAGTACTTC; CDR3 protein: CASSTYGTTTPYEQYF
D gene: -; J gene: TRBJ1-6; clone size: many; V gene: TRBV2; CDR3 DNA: TGTGCCAGCAGACAGGCCAGCTCCTATAATTCACCCCTCCACTTT; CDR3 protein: CASRQASSYNSPLHF
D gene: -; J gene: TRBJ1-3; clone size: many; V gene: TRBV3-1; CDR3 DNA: TGTGCCAGCAAACCCGGGGTGGCTGGAAACACCATATATTTT; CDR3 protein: CASKPGVAGNTIYF
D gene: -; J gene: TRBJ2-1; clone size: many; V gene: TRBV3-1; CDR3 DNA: TGTGCCAGCAGCCGACAGTTGAACAATGAGCAGTTCTTC; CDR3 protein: CASSRQLNNEQFF
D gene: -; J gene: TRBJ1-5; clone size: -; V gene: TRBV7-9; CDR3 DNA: TGTGCCAGCAGCGATACAGACCGAGATCAGCCCCAGCATTTT; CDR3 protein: CASSDTDRDQPQHF
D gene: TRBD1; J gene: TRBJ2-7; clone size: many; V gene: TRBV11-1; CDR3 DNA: TGTGCCAGCAGCTTAGGATATGACAGGGGCCTTTACGAGCAGTACTTC; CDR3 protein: CASSLGYDRGLYEQYF
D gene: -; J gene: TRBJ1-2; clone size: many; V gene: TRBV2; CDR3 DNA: TGTGCCAGCAACGATGGTGGCTACACCTTC; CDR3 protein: CASNDGGYTF
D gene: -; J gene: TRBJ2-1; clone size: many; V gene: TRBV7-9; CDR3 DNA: TGTGCCAGCAGCTCGACCACCAGAGGGTTTCGAAAGGACAATGAGCAGTTCTTC; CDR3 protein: CASSSTTRGFRKDNEQFF
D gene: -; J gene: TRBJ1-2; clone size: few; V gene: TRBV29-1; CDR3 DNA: TGCAGCGTGGGAAAACTTCTCCTAAAGGGCTACACCTTC; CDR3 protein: CSVGKLLLKGYTF
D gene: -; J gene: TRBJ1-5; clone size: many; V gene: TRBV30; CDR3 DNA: TGTGCCTGGACTCAGGGTCCAAATCAGCCCCAGCATTTT; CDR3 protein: CAWTQGPNQPQHF
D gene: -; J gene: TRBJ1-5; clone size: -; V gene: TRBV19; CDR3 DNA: TGTGCCAGTATCAGTGGAGGGGCGAGCAATCAGCCCCAGCATTTT; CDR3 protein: CASISGGASNQPQHF
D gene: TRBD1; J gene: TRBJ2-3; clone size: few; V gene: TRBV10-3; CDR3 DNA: TGTGCCATCAGTGAGTCATTGGGACAGGGCACAGATACGCAGTATTTT; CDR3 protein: CAISESLGQGTDTQYF